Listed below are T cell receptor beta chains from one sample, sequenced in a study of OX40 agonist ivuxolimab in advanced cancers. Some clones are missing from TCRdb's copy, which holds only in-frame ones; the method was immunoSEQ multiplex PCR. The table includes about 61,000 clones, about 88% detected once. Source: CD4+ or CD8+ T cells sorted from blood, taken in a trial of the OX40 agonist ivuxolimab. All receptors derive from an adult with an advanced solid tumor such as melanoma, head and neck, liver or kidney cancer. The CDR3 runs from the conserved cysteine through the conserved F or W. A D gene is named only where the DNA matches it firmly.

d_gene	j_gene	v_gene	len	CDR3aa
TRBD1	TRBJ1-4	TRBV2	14	CASSLTGSGEKLFF
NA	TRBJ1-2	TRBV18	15	CASSPLDSGGGGYTF
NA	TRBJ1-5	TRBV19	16	CASSNPQGRLHQPQHF
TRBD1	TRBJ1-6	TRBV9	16	CASSSSPGQGISPLHF
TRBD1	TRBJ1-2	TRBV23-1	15	CASSQYRGRRYGYTF
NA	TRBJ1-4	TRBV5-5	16	CASSLRPQGPNEKLFF
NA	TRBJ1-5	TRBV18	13	CASSPLPNQPQHF
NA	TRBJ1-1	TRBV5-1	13	CASRALGNTEAFF
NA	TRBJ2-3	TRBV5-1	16	CASSLDSRFDTDTQYF
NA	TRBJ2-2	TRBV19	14	CASTRTATTGELFF
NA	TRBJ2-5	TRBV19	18	CASSIRESRTGRGETQYF
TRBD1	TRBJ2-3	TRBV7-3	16	CASSSLGGLRTDTQYF
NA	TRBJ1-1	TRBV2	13	CASSEAENTEAFF
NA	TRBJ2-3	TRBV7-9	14	CASSLTPGTLPQYF
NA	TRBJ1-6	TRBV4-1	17	CASSQDHGRSYNSPLHF
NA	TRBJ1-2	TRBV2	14	CASSVGPRAGGYTF
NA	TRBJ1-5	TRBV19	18	CASSIGVRGGLSNQPQHF
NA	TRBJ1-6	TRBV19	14	CASSIGGPNSPLHF
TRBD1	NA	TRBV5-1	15	CASSFGTGPAHEQYF
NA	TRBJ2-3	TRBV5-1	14	CASSLGGSTDTQYF
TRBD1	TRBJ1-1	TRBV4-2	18	CASSQGGGTGPMNTEAFF
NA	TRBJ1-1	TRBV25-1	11	CASNQNTEAFF
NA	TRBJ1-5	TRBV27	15	CASKLSWRSNQPQHF
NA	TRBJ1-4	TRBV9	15	CASSVGGSMNEKLFF
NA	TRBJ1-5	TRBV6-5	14	CASSYSGRHQPQHF
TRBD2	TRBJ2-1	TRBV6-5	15	CASSRAGGLYNEQFF
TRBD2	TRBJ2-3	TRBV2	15	CASRRLALNTDTQYF
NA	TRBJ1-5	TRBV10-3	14	CAIREGAGNQPQHF
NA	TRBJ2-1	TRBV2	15	CASRPGRAAHNEQFF
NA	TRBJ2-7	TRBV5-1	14	CASSLDSRAYEQYF
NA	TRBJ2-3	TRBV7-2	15	CASRSKGRGTDTQYF
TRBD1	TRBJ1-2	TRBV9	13	CASSVWTGDGYTF
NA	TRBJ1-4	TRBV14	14	CASSQLSEWGKLFF
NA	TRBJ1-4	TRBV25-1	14	CASSDNRFNEKLFF
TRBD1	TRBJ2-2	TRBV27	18	CASSSSRDRGRIGGELFF
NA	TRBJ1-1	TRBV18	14	CASSPLRADTEAFF
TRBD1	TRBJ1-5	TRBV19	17	CASSSKSAGTAVQPQHF
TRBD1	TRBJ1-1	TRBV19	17	CASSNGLGTGGRTEAFF
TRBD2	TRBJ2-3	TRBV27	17	CASSSLAGGPNTDTQYF
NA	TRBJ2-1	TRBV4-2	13	CASSAGLPNEQFF
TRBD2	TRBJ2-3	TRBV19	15	CASRNSGVSTDTQYF
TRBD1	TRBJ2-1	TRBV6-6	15	CASRSGTGFYNEQFF
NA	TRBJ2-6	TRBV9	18	CASSGGPGIYSGANVLTF
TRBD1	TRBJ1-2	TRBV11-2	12	CATAGSTGVRTF
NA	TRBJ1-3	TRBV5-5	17	CASSLGPSGNLIDTIYF
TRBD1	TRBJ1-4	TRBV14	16	CASSEIGRGRRGKLFF
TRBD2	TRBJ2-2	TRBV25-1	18	CASSVRLAGAFSTGELFF
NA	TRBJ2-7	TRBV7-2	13	CASSLAARYEQYF
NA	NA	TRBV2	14	CASSRPGTSYEQYF
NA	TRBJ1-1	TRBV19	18	CASSIDHRQAGMNTEAFF
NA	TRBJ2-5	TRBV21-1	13	CASSKVVQETQYF
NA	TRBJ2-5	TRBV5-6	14	CASSLAGPGETQYF
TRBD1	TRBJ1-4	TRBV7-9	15	CASSSRGGYNEKLFF
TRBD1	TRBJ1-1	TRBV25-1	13	CAAGDRMNTEAFF
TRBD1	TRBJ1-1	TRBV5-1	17	CASSSYPPGQGNTEAFF
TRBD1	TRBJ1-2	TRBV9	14	CASSGGGGFNGYTF
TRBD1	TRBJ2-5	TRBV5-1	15	CASSIGQGVQETQYF
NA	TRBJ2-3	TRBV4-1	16	CASSHLLGAGTDTQYF